The clone carrying this T cell receptor beta chain was seen many times. iRepertoire HTBI primers and Arm-PCR of CDR3 regions built TCR beta libraries. TCRdb re-derived calls from the multiplex PCR reads in MiXCR, one entry per CDR3 protein. Among 530,000 or so distinct CDR3 sequences, roughly 13% were seen once, and the ten largest hold roughly 10%. CDR1 and CDR2 from the germline V gene are ENHRY and SYGVKD. The junction had 7 bases not matched to a gene; V was cut back by 7 bases and J by 3 bases. CDR3 length: 14 residues. This entry is derived from a study of regulatory T cells in long-lasting Graves disease. Described time point: newly diagnosed GD, antithyroid drugs for less than 3 months. After RNA was extracted from PBMCs, the TCR library was made from it. These data were also reused for a study on T cells in Graves' hyperthyroidism and ophthalmopathy.

The sample consisted of peripheral blood mononuclear cells (PBMCs), taken at new diagnosis, from a patient treated with antithyroid drugs. The chain recombines TRBV10-3 with TRBJ2-3; 7 nucleotides agree with TRBD1. The TCR was taken from a man younger than 40 with Graves disease. The CDR3 region is CAIKLARGTDTQYF. DNA for the CDR3: TGTGCCATCAAGTTGGCCAGGGGGACAGATACGCAGTATTTT.